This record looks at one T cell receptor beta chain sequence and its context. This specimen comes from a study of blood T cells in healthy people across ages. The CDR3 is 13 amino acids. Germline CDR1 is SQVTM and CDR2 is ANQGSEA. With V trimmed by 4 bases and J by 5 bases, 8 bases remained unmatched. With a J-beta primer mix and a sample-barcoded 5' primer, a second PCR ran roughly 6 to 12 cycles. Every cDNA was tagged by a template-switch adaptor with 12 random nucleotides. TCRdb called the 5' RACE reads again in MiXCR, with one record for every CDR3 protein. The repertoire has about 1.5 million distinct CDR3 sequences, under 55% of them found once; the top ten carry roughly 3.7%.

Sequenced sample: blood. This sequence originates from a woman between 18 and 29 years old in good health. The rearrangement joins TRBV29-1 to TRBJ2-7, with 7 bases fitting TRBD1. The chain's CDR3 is CSVGQGVKDEQYF. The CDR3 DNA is TGCAGCGTTGGACAGGGAGTAAAGGACGAGCAGTACTTC.